This is a list of T cell receptor beta chains from one sample in a study of T-cell memory formation after mild COVID-19. TCRdb re-derived calls from the 5' RACE reads in MiXCR, one entry per CDR3 protein. The table records roughly 310,000 distinct CDR3 sequences, roughly 15% of them present only once. Sequencing used PBMCs or a T cell subset sorted from them (not recorded which). Receptors originate from a man aged 18 to 29 who had mild COVID-19 (a few samples of this study predate the infection). Cell type and time point are not known. CDR3s include the opening cysteine and the closing phenylalanine or tryptophan.

>TRBJ2-6|TRBV6-5
CASSYSRVIGANVLTF
>TRBJ2-5|TRBV7-2
CASTSAGGRTGETQYF
>TRBJ2-4|TRBV7-6
CASSLTGGQGNIQYF
>TRBJ2-3|TRBV7-9
CASSPTVADTQYF
>TRBJ2-5|TRBV27
CASSLIGQQSETQYF
>TRBJ1-1|TRBV7-3
CASSSQPTTQGTTEAFF
>TRBJ2-7|TRBV5-1
CASRDGQSYEQYF
>TRBJ2-6|TRBV6-5
CASSGDSTSSGANVLTF
>TRBJ1-5|TRBV30
CAWTTGLFQPQHF
>TRBJ2-6|TRBV6-5
CASTPGLAVYSGANVLTF
>TRBJ1-6|TRBV7-8
CASSPTQGYNSPLHF
>TRBJ2-1|TRBV2
CASSDPGLADNEQFF
>TRBJ2-2|TRBV6-1
CASSEAYGGTGELFF
>TRBJ2-7|TRBV21-1
CASSNGGTAHSSYEQYF
>TRBJ1-5|TRBV14
CASSQTWSQPQHF
>TRBJ2-3|TRBV11-2
CASSLDTSHSTDTQYF
>TRBJ1-1|TRBV30
CACAWSGTLTEAFF
>TRBJ2-3|TRBV20-1
CSAPTADTQYF
>TRBJ2-1|TRBV11-2
CASTHYNEQFF
>TRBJ2-3|TRBV6-2/TRBV6-3
CASVDPRLRGSEDTQYF
>TRBJ1-4|TRBV12-3/TRBV12-4
CASSDGEGGEKLFF
>TRBJ1-5|TRBV4-1
CASANREMGNQPQHF
>TRBJ2-3|TRBV9
CASSSQRGPQGDTQYF
>TRBJ1-1|TRBV18
CASSQEGVAEAFF
>TRBJ2-1|TRBV20-1
CSARPNGGQGYNEQFF
>TRBJ2-3|TRBV4-2
CASSQPLGGGSTDTQYF
>TRBJ1-2|TRBV7-9
CASSFSRESYTF
>TRBJ2-5|TRBV12-3/TRBV12-4
CASSREEETQYF
>TRBJ2-1|TRBV7-3
CASSSGLAGGPSNEQFF
>TRBJ1-1|TRBV7-2
CASSFTGGMLNTEAFF
>TRBJ2-1|TRBV7-6
CASSWVAGGPDEQFF
>TRBJ1-2|TRBV6-5
CASSYSIGGASGYGYTF
>TRBJ2-1|TRBV6-2/TRBV6-3
CASSYHAAGGSYNEQFF
>TRBJ1-1|TRBV12-3/TRBV12-4
CASSTLGGLNTEAFF
>TRBJ1-2|TRBV5-5
CASSQSVPYGYTF
>TRBJ1-6|TRBV28
CASSSGWGSPLHF
>TRBJ2-7|TRBV5-1
CASSLGGQGFYEQYF
>TRBJ1-2|TRBV11-2
CASSPIRGPANYGYTF
>TRBJ2-5|TRBV11-2
CASSQGQTRGTQYF